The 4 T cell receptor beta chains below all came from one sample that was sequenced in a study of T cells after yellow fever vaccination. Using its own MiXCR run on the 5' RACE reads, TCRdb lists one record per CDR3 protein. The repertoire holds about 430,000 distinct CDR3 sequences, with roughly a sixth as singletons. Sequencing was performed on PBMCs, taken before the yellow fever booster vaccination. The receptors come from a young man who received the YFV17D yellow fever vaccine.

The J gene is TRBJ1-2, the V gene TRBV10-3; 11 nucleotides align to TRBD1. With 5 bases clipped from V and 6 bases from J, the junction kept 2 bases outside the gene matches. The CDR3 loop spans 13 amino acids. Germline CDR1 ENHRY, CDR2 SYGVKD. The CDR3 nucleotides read TGTGCCATCAGTTGGACAGGGGGCGATGGCTACACCTTC. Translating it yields CAISWTGGDGYTF.

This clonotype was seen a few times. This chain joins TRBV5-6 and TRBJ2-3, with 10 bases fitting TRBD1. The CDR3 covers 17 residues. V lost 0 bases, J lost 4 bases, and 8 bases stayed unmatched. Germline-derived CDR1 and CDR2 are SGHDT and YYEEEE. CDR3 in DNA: TGTGCCAGCAGCTTGGCCCTGACAGGGGGCTTCGCAGATACGCAGTATTTT. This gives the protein CASSLALTGGFADTQYF.

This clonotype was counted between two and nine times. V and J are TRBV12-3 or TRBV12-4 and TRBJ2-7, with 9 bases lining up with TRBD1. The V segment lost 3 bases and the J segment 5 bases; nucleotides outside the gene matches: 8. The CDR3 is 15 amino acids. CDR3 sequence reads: CASSFPRDRADEQYF. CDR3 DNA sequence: TGTGCCAGCAGTTTCCCCCGGGACAGGGCCGACGAGCAGTACTTC.

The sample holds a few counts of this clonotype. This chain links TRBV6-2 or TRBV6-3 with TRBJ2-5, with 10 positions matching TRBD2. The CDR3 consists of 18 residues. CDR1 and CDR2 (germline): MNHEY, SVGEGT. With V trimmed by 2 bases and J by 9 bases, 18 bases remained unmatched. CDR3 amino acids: CASSYRLAGALPPRAQYF. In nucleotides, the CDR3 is TGTGCCAGCAGTTACAGGCTAGCGGGGGCCCTCCCCCCAAGGGCCCAGTACTTC.